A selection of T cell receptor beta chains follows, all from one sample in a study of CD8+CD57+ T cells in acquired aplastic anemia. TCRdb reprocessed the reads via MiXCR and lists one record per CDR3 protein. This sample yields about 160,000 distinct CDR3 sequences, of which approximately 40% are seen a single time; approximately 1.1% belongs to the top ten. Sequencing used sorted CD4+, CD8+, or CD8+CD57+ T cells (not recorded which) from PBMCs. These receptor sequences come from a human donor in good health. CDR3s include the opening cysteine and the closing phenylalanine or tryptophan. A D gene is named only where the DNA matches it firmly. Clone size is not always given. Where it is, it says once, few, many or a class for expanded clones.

CDR3 protein: CASSLLSDSPLHF
CDR3 DNA: TGTGCCAGCAGTTTATTATCTGACTCACCCCTCCACTTT
J gene: TRBJ1-6
clone size: many
V gene: TRBV27
D gene: NA

CDR3 protein: CSARDSPFGGYSNQPQHF
CDR3 DNA: TGCAGTGCTAGAGATTCTCCGTTCGGGGGCTATAGCAATCAGCCCCAGCATTTT
J gene: TRBJ1-5
clone size: many
V gene: TRBV20-1
D gene: NA

CDR3 protein: CASSRQGGSTDEAFF
CDR3 DNA: TGTGCCAGCAGCCGACAGGGTGGTTCTACAGATGAAGCTTTCTTT
J gene: TRBJ1-1
clone size: NA
V gene: TRBV9
D gene: TRBD1

CDR3 protein: CATSRAARAPHEQYF
CDR3 DNA: TGTGCCACCAGCAGAGCGGCCAGGGCGCCCCACGAGCAGTACTTC
J gene: TRBJ2-7
clone size: NA
V gene: TRBV15
D gene: NA

CDR3 protein: CASSPIGLSYGYTF
CDR3 DNA: TGTGCCAGCAGCCCGATCGGGCTGAGCTATGGCTACACCTTC
J gene: TRBJ1-2
clone size: NA
V gene: TRBV9
D gene: NA

CDR3 protein: CSAGGSSGNTIYF
CDR3 DNA: TGCAGTGCTGGGGGGAGCTCTGGAAACACCATATATTTT
J gene: TRBJ1-3
clone size: many
V gene: TRBV20-1
D gene: NA

CDR3 protein: CASSIDWQGVGYF
CDR3 DNA: TGTGCCAGTAGTATAGATTGGCAGGGGGTTGGATACTTC
J gene: TRBJ2-4
clone size: NA
V gene: TRBV19
D gene: TRBD1

CDR3 protein: CASTLTPNYGYTF
CDR3 DNA: TGTGCCAGCACTCTAACTCCTAACTATGGCTACACCTTC
J gene: TRBJ1-2
clone size: NA
V gene: TRBV12-3/TRBV12-4
D gene: NA

CDR3 protein: CASSGGDRWQPQHF
CDR3 DNA: TGTGCCAGCAGCGGGGGGGACAGATGGCAGCCCCAGCATTTT
J gene: TRBJ1-5
clone size: NA
V gene: TRBV5-5
D gene: TRBD1

CDR3 protein: CSARDVASRETQYF
CDR3 DNA: TGCAGTGCTAGAGATGTGGCTTCTCGAGAGACCCAGTACTTC
J gene: TRBJ2-5
clone size: NA
V gene: TRBV20-1
D gene: NA

CDR3 protein: CASSADGNTIYF
CDR3 DNA: TGTGCCAGTAGTGCCGACGGAAACACCATATATTTT
J gene: TRBJ1-3
clone size: NA
V gene: TRBV19
D gene: NA

CDR3 protein: CASSFDPKISYEQYF
CDR3 DNA: TGTGCCAGCAGTTTTGACCCTAAAATTTCCTACGAGCAGTACTTC
J gene: TRBJ2-7
clone size: NA
V gene: TRBV6-5
D gene: NA

CDR3 protein: CATGGPDTQYF
CDR3 DNA: TGTGCCACTGGGGGGCCCGATACGCAGTATTTT
J gene: TRBJ2-3
clone size: NA
V gene: TRBV24-1
D gene: NA

CDR3 protein: CASSASWSYEQYF
CDR3 DNA: TGTGCCAGCAGCGCCTCGTGGTCCTACGAGCAGTACTTC
J gene: TRBJ2-7
clone size: NA
V gene: TRBV7-6
D gene: NA

CDR3 protein: CASSSKGQTYGYTF
CDR3 DNA: TGTGCCAGCAGCTCAAAGGGACAGACCTATGGCTACACCTTC
J gene: TRBJ1-2
clone size: many
V gene: TRBV7-3
D gene: TRBD1

CDR3 protein: CASKERGNEQFF
CDR3 DNA: TGTGCCAGTAAAGAGCGGGGGAATGAGCAGTTCTTC
J gene: TRBJ2-1
clone size: NA
V gene: TRBV19
D gene: TRBD2

CDR3 protein: CSARVGRGGEQAFF
CDR3 DNA: TGCAGTGCTAGAGTCGGCAGGGGAGGGGAACAAGCTTTCTTT
J gene: TRBJ1-1
clone size: NA
V gene: TRBV20-1
D gene: NA

CDR3 protein: CASSLAPGDETQYF
CDR3 DNA: TGTGCCAGCAGCTTAGCGCCTGGGGATGAGACCCAGTACTTC
J gene: TRBJ2-5
clone size: NA
V gene: TRBV7-8
D gene: NA

CDR3 protein: CASSQVAGSVNEQFF
CDR3 DNA: TGTGCCAGCAGCCAAGTAGCGGGATCAGTCAATGAGCAGTTCTTC
J gene: TRBJ2-1
clone size: NA
V gene: TRBV3-1
D gene: TRBD2

CDR3 protein: CASSEEVGRPQHF
CDR3 DNA: TGTGCCAGCAGTGAAGAAGTAGGGCGGCCCCAGCATTTT
J gene: TRBJ1-5
clone size: NA
V gene: TRBV2
D gene: NA

CDR3 protein: CASSLWGPNEKLFF
CDR3 DNA: TGTGCCAGCAGCTTGTGGGGGCCCAATGAAAAACTGTTTTTT
J gene: TRBJ1-4
clone size: NA
V gene: TRBV5-8
D gene: NA

CDR3 protein: CSARVTGTAPGELFF
CDR3 DNA: TGCAGTGCTAGAGTAACCGGGACTGCTCCCGGGGAGCTGTTTTTT
J gene: TRBJ2-2
clone size: many
V gene: TRBV20-1
D gene: NA

CDR3 protein: CASSLRTGWDIQYF
CDR3 DNA: TGTGCCAGTAGTCTACGGACAGGGTGGGACATTCAGTACTTC
J gene: TRBJ2-4
clone size: NA
V gene: TRBV19
D gene: TRBD1

CDR3 protein: CASTHPWCLYGGELFF
CDR3 DNA: TGCGCCAGCACCCATCCCTGGTGTCTATACGGCGGGGAGCTGTTTTTT
J gene: TRBJ2-2
clone size: NA
V gene: TRBV10-1
D gene: NA

CDR3 protein: CASSSPWVAGNTDTQYF
CDR3 DNA: TGTGCCAGCAGTTCACCGTGGGTAGCGGGAAACACAGATACGCAGTATTTT
J gene: TRBJ2-3
clone size: few
V gene: TRBV28
D gene: TRBD2